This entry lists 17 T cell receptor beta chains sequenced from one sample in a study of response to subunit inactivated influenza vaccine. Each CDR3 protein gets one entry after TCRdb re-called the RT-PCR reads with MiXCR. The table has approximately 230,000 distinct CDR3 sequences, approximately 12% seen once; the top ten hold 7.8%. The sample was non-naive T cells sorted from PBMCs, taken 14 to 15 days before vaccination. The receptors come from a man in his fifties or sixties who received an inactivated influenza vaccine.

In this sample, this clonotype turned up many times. The CDR3, as DNA: TGCAGCGTTGCCGGGGGCTTGCGGGAGAGACACAATGAGCAGTTCTTC. It yields the protein CSVAGGLRERHNEQFF. The gene calls are TRBV29-1 and TRBJ2-1; the D gene is possibly TRBD2 (7 bases). Germline-derived CDR1 and CDR2 are SQVTM and ANQGSEA. The CDR3 sequence is 16 residues long. V was cut by 4 bases and J by 5 bases, with 21 bases left in between.

The CDR3 loop reads CASSQDPLPPGVSSTDTQYF. Here the CDR3 DNA reads TGCGCCAGCAGCCAAGATCCCCTCCCCCCCGGGGTGTCTAGCACAGATACGCAGTATTTT. The chain recombines TRBV4-3 with TRBJ2-3; tentatively, D is TRBD2 (5 bases). Germline values: CDR1 LGHNA, CDR2 YSLEER. Trimming took 0 bases from V and 0 from J, leaving 22 bases between them. The CDR3 consists of 20 residues.

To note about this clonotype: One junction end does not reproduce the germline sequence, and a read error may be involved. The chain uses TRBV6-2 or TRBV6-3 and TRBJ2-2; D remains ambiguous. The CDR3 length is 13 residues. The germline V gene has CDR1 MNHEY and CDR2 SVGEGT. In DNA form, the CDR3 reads TGTGCCAGAAGTTACCTGGGTCGCGGGGAGCTGTTTTTT. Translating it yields CARSYLGRGELFF.

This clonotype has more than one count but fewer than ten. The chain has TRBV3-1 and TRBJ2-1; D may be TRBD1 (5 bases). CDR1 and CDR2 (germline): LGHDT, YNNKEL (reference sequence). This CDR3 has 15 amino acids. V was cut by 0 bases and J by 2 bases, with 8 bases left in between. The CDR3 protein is CASSQDQGTYNEQFF. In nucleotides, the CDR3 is TGTGCCAGCAGCCAAGACCAGGGTACCTACAATGAGCAGTTCTTC.

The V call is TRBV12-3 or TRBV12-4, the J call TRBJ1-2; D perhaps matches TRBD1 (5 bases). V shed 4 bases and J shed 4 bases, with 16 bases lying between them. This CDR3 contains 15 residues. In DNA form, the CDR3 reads TGTGCCAGCAGTTCTTCAGACAGACCGCCCTATGGCTACACCTTC. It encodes CASSSSDRPPYGYTF.

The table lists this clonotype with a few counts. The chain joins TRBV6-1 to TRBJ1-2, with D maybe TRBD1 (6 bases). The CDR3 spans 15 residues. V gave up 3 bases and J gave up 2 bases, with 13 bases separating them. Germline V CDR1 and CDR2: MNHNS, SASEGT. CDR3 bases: TGTGCCAGCAGTGAGGGGGGGGGACAAAACTATGGCTACACCTTC. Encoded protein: CASSEGGGQNYGYTF.

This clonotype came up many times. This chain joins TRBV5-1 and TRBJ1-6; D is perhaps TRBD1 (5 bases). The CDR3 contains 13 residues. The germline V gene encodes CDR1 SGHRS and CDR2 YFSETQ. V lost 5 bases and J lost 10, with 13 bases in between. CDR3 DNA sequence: TGCGCCAGCAGGGCCAGGGTGGAATCACCCCTCCACTTT. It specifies CASRARVESPLHF.

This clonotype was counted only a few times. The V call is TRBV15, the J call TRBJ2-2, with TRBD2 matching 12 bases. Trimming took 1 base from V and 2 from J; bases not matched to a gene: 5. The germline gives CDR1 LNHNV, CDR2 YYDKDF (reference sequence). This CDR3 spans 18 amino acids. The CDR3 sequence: CATSRGLAGGGNTGELFF. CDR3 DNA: TGTGCCACCAGCAGAGGGCTAGCGGGAGGGGGAAACACCGGGGAGCTGTTTTTT. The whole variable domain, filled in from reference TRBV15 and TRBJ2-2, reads DAMVIQNPRYQVTQFGKPVTLSCSQTLNHNVMYWYQQKSSQAPKLLFHYYDKDFNNEADTPDNFQSRRPNTSFCFLDIRSPGLGDTAMYLCATSRGLAGGGNTGELFFGEGSRLTVL.

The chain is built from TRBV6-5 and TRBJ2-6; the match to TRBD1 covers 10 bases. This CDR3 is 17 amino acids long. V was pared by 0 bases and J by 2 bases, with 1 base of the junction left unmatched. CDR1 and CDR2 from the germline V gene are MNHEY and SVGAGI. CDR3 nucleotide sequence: TGTGCCAGCAGTTACTCAGGACAGGGGGCTGGGGCCAACGTCCTGACTTTC. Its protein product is CASSYSGQGAGANVLTF.

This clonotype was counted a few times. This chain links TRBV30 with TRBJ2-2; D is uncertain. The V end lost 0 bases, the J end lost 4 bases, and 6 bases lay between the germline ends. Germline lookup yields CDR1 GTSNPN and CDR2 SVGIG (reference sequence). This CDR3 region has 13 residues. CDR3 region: CAWSVAGTGELFF. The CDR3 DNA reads TGTGCCTGGAGTGTGGCAGGCACCGGGGAGCTGTTTTTT. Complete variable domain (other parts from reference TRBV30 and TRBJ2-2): SQTIHQWPATLVQPVGSPLSLECTVEGTSNPNLYWYRQAAGRGLQLLFYSVGIGQISSEVPQNLSASRPQDRQFILSSKKLLLSDSGFYLCAWSVAGTGELFFGEGSRLTVL.

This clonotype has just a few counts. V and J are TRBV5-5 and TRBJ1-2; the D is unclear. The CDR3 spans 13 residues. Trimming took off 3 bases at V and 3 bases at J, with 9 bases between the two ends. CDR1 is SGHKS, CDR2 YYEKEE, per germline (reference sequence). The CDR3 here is CASSSGIDYGYTF. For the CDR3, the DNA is TGTGCCAGCAGCTCCGGGATTGACTATGGCTACACCTTC.

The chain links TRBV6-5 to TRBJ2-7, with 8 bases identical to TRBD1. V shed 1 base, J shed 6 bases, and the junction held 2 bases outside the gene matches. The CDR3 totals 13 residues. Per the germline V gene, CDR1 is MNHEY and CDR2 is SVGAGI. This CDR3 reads CASSYLTGGEQYF. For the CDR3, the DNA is TGTGCCAGCAGTTACTTAACAGGGGGCGAGCAGTACTTC.

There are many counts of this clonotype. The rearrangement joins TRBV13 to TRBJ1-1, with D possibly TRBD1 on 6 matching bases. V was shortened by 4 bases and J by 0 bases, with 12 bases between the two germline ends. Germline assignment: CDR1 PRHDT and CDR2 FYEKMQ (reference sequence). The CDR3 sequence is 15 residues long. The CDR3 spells CASSYQGRMNTEAFF. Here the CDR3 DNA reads TGTGCCAGCAGCTATCAGGGGCGCATGAACACTGAAGCTTTCTTT.

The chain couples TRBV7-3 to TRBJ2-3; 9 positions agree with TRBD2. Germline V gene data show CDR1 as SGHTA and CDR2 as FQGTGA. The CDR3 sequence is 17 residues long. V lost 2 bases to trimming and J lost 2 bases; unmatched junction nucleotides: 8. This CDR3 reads CASSLVASSGVTDTQYF. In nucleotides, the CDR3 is TGTGCCAGCAGCTTAGTAGCTTCTAGCGGGGTCACAGATACGCAGTATTTT.

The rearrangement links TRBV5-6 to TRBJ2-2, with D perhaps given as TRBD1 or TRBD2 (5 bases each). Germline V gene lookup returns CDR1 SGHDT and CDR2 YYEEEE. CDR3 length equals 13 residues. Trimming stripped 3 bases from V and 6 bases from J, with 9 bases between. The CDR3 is CASSSLGAGELFF. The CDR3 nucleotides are TGTGCCAGCAGCTCGTTGGGGGCCGGGGAGCTGTTTTTT.

The CDR3 DNA follows: TGTGCCAGCAGCGTAGGTGGCGGGGGGGCCTACGAGCAGTACTTC. Its protein is CASSVGGGGAYEQYF. The chain employs TRBV9 and TRBJ2-7, with TRBD2 matching over 9 bases. The germline V gene encodes CDR1 SGDLS and CDR2 YYNGEE. The CDR3 covers 15 residues. The V and J ends lost 0 bases and 2 bases, in that order; junction bases with no gene match: 3.

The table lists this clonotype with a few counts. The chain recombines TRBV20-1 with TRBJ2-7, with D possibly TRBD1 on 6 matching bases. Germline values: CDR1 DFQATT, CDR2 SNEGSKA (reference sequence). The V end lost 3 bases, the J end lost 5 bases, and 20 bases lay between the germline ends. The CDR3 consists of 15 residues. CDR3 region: CSARNPYTGRNEQYF. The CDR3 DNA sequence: TGCAGTGCTAGGAATCCTTATACAGGGCGGAACGAGCAGTACTTC.